The text below deals with one T cell receptor (beta chain). What it recognizes is unknown. PCR primers comprised 60 Vbeta and 13 Jbeta primers. Sequencing was performed with immunoSEQ multiplex PCR; in TCRdb, only in-frame clones are kept and a portion is missing. This sample yields over 100,000 clones, of which around 66% are seen a single time; about 8.9% belongs to the top ten. This specimen comes from a study of cytomegalovirus exposure and HLA in healthy donors. Study-wide findings and caveats: A later analysis found TCR association rates differed by HLA locus, highest for DRB1 and lowest for HLA-C. Prior analysis indicated that the majority of TCR beta V segments exhibited productivity approximately 90% or approximately 30% of the time.

The sequencing input was PBMCs. This TCR was recovered from a woman in her 40s in good health and CMV-seropositive.

The CDR3 loop reads CASSNRGPEAFF. As DNA, the CDR3 is TGTGCCAGCAGTAACAGGGGTCCTGAAGCTTTCTTT. The chain recombines TRBV6-1 with TRBJ1-1, with 7 bases that match TRBD1. The CDR3 length is 12 residues. The germline V gene has CDR1 MNHNS and CDR2 SASEGT. V lost 5 bases and J lost 6; bases outside the gene matches: 3.